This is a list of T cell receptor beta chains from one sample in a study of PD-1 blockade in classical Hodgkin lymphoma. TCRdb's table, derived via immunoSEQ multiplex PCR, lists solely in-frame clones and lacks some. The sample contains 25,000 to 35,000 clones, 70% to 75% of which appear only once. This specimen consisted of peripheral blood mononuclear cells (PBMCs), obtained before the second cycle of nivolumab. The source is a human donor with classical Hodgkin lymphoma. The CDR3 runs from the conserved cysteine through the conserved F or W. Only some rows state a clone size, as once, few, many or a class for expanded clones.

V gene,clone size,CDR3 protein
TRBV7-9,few,CASSPRDRDIEQFF
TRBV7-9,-,CASSFWGNEQFF
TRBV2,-,CASSGVTYNEQFF
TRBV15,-,CATSREPGSYNEQFF
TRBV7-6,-,CASSLEGGYNEQFF
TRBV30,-,CAWSGQGGYEQYF
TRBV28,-,CASSLPATSDYEQYF
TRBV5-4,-,CASSLDRDSPLHF
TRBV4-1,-,CASSQDLGGMGEKLFF
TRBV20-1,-,CSARRNTEAFF
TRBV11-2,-,CASSLDPGTDTQYF
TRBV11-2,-,CASSLVAQETQYF
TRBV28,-,CASIGSRLLDIQYF
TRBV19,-,CASSTSSLETQYF
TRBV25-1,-,CASSEDRGLGVDYGYTF
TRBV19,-,CASSLKGGVSGANVLTF
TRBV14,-,CASSLSGTSGGIGFETQYF
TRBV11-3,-,CASSFGDTEAFF
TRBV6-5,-,CASSYTNEQYF
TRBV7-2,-,CASSLGTTTDTQYF